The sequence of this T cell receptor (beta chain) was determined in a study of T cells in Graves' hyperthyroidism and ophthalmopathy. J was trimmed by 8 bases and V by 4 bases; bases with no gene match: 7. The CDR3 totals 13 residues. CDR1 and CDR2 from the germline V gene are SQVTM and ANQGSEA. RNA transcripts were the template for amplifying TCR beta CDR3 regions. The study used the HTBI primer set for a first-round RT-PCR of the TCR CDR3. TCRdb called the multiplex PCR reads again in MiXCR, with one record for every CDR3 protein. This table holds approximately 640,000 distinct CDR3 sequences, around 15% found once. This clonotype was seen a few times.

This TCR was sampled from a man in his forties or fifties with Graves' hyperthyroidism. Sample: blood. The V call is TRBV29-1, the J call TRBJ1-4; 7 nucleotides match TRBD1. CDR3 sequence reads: CSVGGGGAEKLFF. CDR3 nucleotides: TGCAGCGTTGGAGGAGGGGGCGCGGAAAAACTGTTTTTT.